The 17 T cell receptor beta chains in this list originate from one sample, sequenced in a study of T cell changes during pregnancy in multiple sclerosis (dated by TCRdb to about 2019). Library preparation employed the immunoSEQ multiplex PCR assay. The table was pulled from immuneACCESS by TCRdb, which kept in-frame rearrangements only. Such tables lose some clones; where checked, under half of the loss comes from unresolved V genes, and the rest has no known cause. This sample is represented by more than 60,000 clones; more than 85% of them were singletons. The biggest ten clones account for more than 1.4% of the sample. The sample here was peripheral blood, taken in the second trimester of pregnancy. These receptors all come from a female donor with multiple sclerosis, enrolled in a pregnancy study.

The gene calls are TRBV7-2 and TRBJ2-3; 10 bases line up with TRBD2. There are 18 residues in the CDR3. The V gene's germline CDR1 is SGHTA and CDR2 FQGNSA. The V segment lost 4 bases and the J segment 5 bases; nucleotides outside the gene matches: 15. The CDR3 nucleotides read TGTGCCAGCAGCTGGACACCTAGCGGGGGTATTGGTAGAGATACGCAGTATTTT. This translates into CASSWTPSGGIGRDTQYF. The full variable domain, in which reference TRBV7-2 and TRBJ2-3 provide the parts outside the CDR3, is GAGVSQSPSNKVTEKGKDVELRCDPISGHTALYWYRQSLGQGLEFLIYFQGNSAPDKSGLPSDRFSAERTGGSVSTLTIQRTQQEDSAVYLCASSWTPSGGIGRDTQYFGPGTRLTVL.

The V call is TRBV10-3, the J call TRBJ1-1, with a tentative D call TRBD1 (6 bases). V lost 8 bases and J 3 bases, leaving 19 bases between the germline ends. Germline V gene data show CDR1 as ENHRY and CDR2 as SYGVKD. This CDR3 spans 15 amino acids. The CDR3 reads CAISNARTAYTEAFF. The CDR3 region has the DNA TGTGCCATCTCGAACGCCAGGACAGCCTACACTGAAGCTTTCTTT.

This clone was seen a single time. V and J are TRBV12-5 and TRBJ1-5, with D possibly being TRBD1 (6 bases). The CDR3 extends over 17 amino acids. In germline, CDR1 is LGHNT, CDR2 FRNRAP. V shed 1 base and J shed 4 bases, with 17 bases lying between them. The CDR3 reads CASGLDVGTRKNQPQHF. The CDR3 DNA follows: TGTGCTAGTGGTTTGGATGTCGGGACAAGGAAAAATCAGCCCCAGCATTTT.

The rearrangement joins TRBV6-1 to TRBJ1-4; 8 bases line up with TRBD1. The trim removed 4 bases at V and 8 bases at J, leaving 6 bases unmatched. The CDR3 runs to 14 residues. The germline CDR1 and CDR2 sequences are MNHNS and SASEGT. CDR3 sequence reads: CASSGGQAEEKLFF. CDR3 nucleotides: TGTGCCAGCAGTGGGGGACAGGCGGAGGAAAAACTGTTTTTT.

Here the CDR3 DNA reads TGTGCCACCACCTCCGACAGGGGGATGAGGGAAAAACTGTTTTTT. As protein: CATTSDRGMREKLFF. This rearrangement joins TRBV6-5 to TRBJ1-4; 9 nucleotides match TRBD1. After removal of 10 bases from V and 8 bases from J, the junction contained 14 bases not matched to a gene. The CDR3 is made up of 15 amino acids. CDR1 and CDR2 from the germline V gene are MNHEY and SVGAGI.

As concerns this clone: The same CDR3 arises from other DNA sequences in this sample as well. The CDR3 is CASSLGTSGKETQYF. The CDR3 DNA reads TGCGCCAGCAGCTTGGGGACTAGCGGGAAAGAGACCCAGTACTTC. The chain uses TRBV5-1 and TRBJ2-5; 12 bases are a match to TRBD2. The length of the CDR3 is 15 residues. V lost 0 bases, J lost 3 bases, and 0 bases stayed unmatched. Germline assignment: CDR1 SGHRS and CDR2 YFSETQ.

The chain joins TRBV7-9 to TRBJ1-1, with TRBD1 matching over 9 bases. The CDR3 length is 16 residues. CDR1 and CDR2 from the germline V gene are SEHNR and FQNEAQ (reference sequence). J lost 1 base, V lost 5 bases, and 8 bases had no gene match. CDR3 coding DNA: TGTGCCAGCAGCCGACCCCCGGGACAGGGGAACACTGAAGCTTTCTTT. This translates into CASSRPPGQGNTEAFF.

V and J are TRBV9 and TRBJ2-2; D is possibly TRBD1 (5 bases). Germline loops: CDR1 SGDLS, CDR2 YYNGEE. The CDR3 length is 15 residues. V lost 4 bases, J lost 4 bases, and 14 bases lay in between. CDR3 nucleotides: TGTGCCAGCAGCCCACGACAGCCGCTCACCGGGGAGCTGTTTTTT. This translates into CASSPRQPLTGELFF. Complete variable domain (other parts from reference TRBV9 and TRBJ2-2): DSGVTQTPKHLITATGQRVTLRCSPRSGDLSVYWYQQSLDQGLQFLIQYYNGEERAKGNILERFSAQQFPDLHSELNLSSLELGDSALYFCASSPRQPLTGELFFGEGSRLTVL.

This sequence joins TRBV25-1 and TRBJ2-5; 7 nucleotides line up with TRBD1. Looked up from germline, CDR1 is MGHDK and CDR2 is SYGVNS. CDR3 size: 15 residues. V trimming: 3 bases; J trimming: 0 bases; junction bases outside the gene matches: 4. CDR3 loop: CASSDPQGNQETQYF. CDR3 DNA: TGTGCCAGCAGTGACCCACAGGGGAACCAAGAGACCCAGTACTTC.

The rearrangement joins TRBV6-5 to TRBJ2-1, with a weak D call TRBD2 (6 bases). CDR1 MNHEY and CDR2 SVGAGI come from the germline V gene. The CDR3 contains 16 residues. V gave up 0 bases and J gave up 5 bases, with 14 bases separating them. In DNA, the CDR3 is TGTGCCAGCAGTTACTCGATAGTCGGGAGCGACAATGAGCAGTTCTTC. Protein sequence: CASSYSIVGSDNEQFF.

The CDR3, as DNA: TGTGCCAGCAGTGAATCGCGGGAGCCCTCCTACAATGAGCAGTTCTTC. Translating gives CASSESREPSYNEQFF. The chain is built from TRBV6-1 and TRBJ2-1; 7 bases are a match to TRBD2. CDR1 is MNHNS and CDR2 is SASEGT in the germline V gene. CDR3 length: 16 residues. V shed 2 bases, J shed 0 bases, and the junction held 4 bases outside the gene matches.

The CDR3 coding sequence is TGTGCCAGTGGACTAGCGGGGGGCCGCTACGAGCAGTACTTC. Translating it yields CASGLAGGRYEQYF. The rearrangement uses TRBV19 and TRBJ2-7; 14 nucleotides agree with TRBD2. This CDR3 region has 14 residues. CDR1 LNHDA and CDR2 SQIVND come from the germline V gene (reference sequence). Germline trimming cut 8 bases from V and 3 bases from J; bases unmatched to any gene: 3.

V is TRBV7-6 and J is TRBJ2-1; tentative D call: TRBD2 (6 bases). This CDR3 has 14 amino acids. Trimming shortened V by 4 bases and J by 4 bases, and 11 bases separated the two germline ends. CDR1 and CDR2 from the germline V gene are SGHVS and FNYEAQ. Written as DNA, the CDR3 is TGTGCCAGCAGCTCTCCGGGACTTTACAATGAGCAGTTCTTC. Translation: CASSSPGLYNEQFF. Filled out from reference TRBV7-6 and TRBJ2-1, the complete variable domain reads GAGVSQSPRYKVTKRGQDVALRCDPISGHVSLYWYRQALGQGPEFLTYFNYEAQQDKSGLPNDRFSAERPEGSISTLTIQRTEQRDSAMYRCASSSPGLYNEQFFGPGTRLTVL.

The V call is TRBV25-1, the J call TRBJ2-1; TRBD1 might be the D (5 bases). There are 16 residues in the CDR3. In germline, CDR1 is MGHDK, CDR2 SYGVNS. V lost 4 bases and J lost 7, with 20 bases in between. The CDR3: CASSGSSLGRANEQFF. CDR3 nucleotide sequence: TGTGCCAGCAGTGGGTCGTCTCTCGGCAGGGCGAATGAGCAGTTCTTC.

This clone was counted once. This chain connects TRBV9 to TRBJ1-2; tentatively, D is TRBD1 (6 bases). Trimming took 3 bases from V and 1 from J, leaving 10 bases between them. CDR3 length: 14 amino acids. Germline assignment: CDR1 SGDLS and CDR2 YYNGEE. CDR3 nucleotide sequence: TGTGCCAGCAGCGACAGGGAGAGTAACTATGGCTACACCTTC. It is translated as CASSDRESNYGYTF. Complete variable domain (other parts from reference TRBV9 and TRBJ1-2): DSGVTQTPKHLITATGQRVTLRCSPRSGDLSVYWYQQSLDQGLQFLIQYYNGEERAKGNILERFSAQQFPDLHSELNLSSLELGDSALYFCASSDRESNYGYTFGSGTRLTVV.

A single count supports this clone. This chain connects TRBV6-6 to TRBJ1-5; unclear D gene. Trimming stripped 6 bases from V and 2 bases from J, with 11 bases between. This CDR3 spans 14 amino acids. CDR1 and CDR2 (germline): MNHNY, SVGAGI (reference sequence). Here the CDR3 DNA reads TGTGCCAGCAGCGGGGAGTGGGGCAATCAGCCCCAGCATTTT. Its translation is CASSGEWGNQPQHF.

The chain is built from TRBV29-1 and TRBJ2-5; 8 bases match TRBD2. With V trimmed by 7 bases and J by 3 bases, 7 bases remained unmatched. Germline values: CDR1 SQVTM, CDR2 ANQGSEA. CDR3 length equals 13 residues. The CDR3 DNA follows: TGCAGCGGGGCGGGAGGCAGGGAAGAGACCCAGTACTTC. Translation gives CSGAGGREETQYF.